The 5 T cell receptor beta chains presented below share a single source sample, sequenced in a study of CD8+ T cells in alopecia areata. As the sequencing template, cDNA was produced by extracting RNA and reverse transcribing it. Generated by immunoSEQ multiplex PCR, the TCRdb table keeps only in-frame clones and is missing some. Of over 150,000 clones in the sample, roughly 53% are singletons; the top ten hold roughly 13%. Stated treatment: oral pan-JAK inhibitor, 5-10 mg twice daily. The sample consisted of CD8+ T cells sorted from blood, taken at week 24, from a patient treated with tofacitinib. These receptors were obtained from a human donor with alopecia areata.

This clone was picked up a small number of times. Written as DNA, the CDR3 is TGCAGCGTTGAATCCCCCGACAATGAGCAGTTCTTC. Amino acids: CSVESPDNEQFF. The chain has TRBV29-1 and TRBJ2-1; no definite D call. This CDR3 contains 12 residues. Trimming took off 2 bases at V and 5 bases at J, with 7 bases between the two ends. Germline CDR1 reads SQVTM; CDR2 reads ANQGSEA.

In DNA form, the CDR3 reads TGTGCCAGCAGCCTGAAAACAACTAATGAAAAACTGTTTTTT. Its protein product is CASSLKTTNEKLFF. The chain links TRBV13 to TRBJ1-4; D uncertain. Trimming stripped 5 bases from V and 0 bases from J, with 7 bases between. The CDR3 sequence is 14 residues long. Germline V CDR1 and CDR2: PRHDT, FYEKMQ (reference sequence).

The chain carries TRBV5-6 and TRBJ1-4; no clear D gene. The CDR3 consists of 13 residues. The V end was cut by 4 bases, the J end by 3 bases, with 7 bases between. Germline CDR1 reads SGHDT; CDR2 reads YYEEEE. CDR3 residues: CASSVGSNEKLFF. The CDR3 DNA sequence: TGTGCCAGCAGCGTGGGGTCTAATGAAAAACTGTTTTTT.

The V call is TRBV7-6, the J call TRBJ1-5, with D perhaps matching TRBD1 (5 bases). The CDR3 length is 18 residues. Germline-derived CDR1 and CDR2 are SGHVS and FNYEAQ. Between the trimmed V and J ends, which lost 0 bases and 0 bases, there was a span of 15 bases. The CDR3 is CASSLAAAGLYSNQPQHF. CDR3 sequence (DNA): TGTGCCAGCAGCTTAGCGGCGGCAGGGCTATATAGCAATCAGCCCCAGCATTTT.

This clone was picked up one time. The gene calls are TRBV23-1 and TRBJ2-5; 10 bases line up with TRBD1. TRBV23-1 is noted as an ORF with a role that remains uncertain. Trimming at V came to 0 bases and at J to 3 bases, leaving 4 bases not matched to a gene. The CDR3 spans 16 residues. CDR3 residues: CASSQSTGGGEETQYF. CDR3 nucleotide sequence: TGCGCCAGCAGTCAATCGACAGGGGGCGGTGAAGAGACCCAGTACTTC.